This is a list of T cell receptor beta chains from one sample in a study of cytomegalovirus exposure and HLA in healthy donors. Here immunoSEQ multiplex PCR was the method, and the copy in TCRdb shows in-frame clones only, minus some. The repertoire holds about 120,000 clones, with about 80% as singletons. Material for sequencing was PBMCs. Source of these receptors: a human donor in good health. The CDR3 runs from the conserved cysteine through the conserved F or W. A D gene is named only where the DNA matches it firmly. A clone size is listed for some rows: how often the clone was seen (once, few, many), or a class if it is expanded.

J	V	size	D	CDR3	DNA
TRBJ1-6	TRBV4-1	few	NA	CASSPNTDLPLHF	TGCGCCAGCAGCCCGAACACGGACTTGCCCCTCCACTTT
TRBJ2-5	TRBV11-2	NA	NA	CASSSSETQYF	TGTGCCAGCAGCTCTTCGGAGACCCAGTACTTC
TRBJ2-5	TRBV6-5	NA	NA	CASSTAGLQTQYF	TGTGCCAGTAGTACGGCGGGGCTCCAGACCCAGTACTTC
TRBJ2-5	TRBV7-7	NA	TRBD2	CASSLGLAYQETQYF	TGTGCCAGCAGCTTGGGACTAGCGTACCAAGAGACCCAGTACTTC
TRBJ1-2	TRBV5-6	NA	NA	CASSLLEAGANYGYTF	TGTGCCAGCAGCTTGTTGGAAGCAGGCGCTAACTATGGCTACACCTTC
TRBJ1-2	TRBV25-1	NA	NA	CASSESGWYSYGYTF	TGTGCCAGCAGTGAATCGGGTTGGTATTCCTATGGCTACACCTTC
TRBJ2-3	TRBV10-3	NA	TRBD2	CAISSSGGSTDTQYF	TGTGCCATCAGTTCTAGCGGGGGATCCACAGATACGCAGTATTTT
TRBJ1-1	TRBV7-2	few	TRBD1	CASSLGQQNTEAFF	TGTGCCAGCAGCTTGGGACAGCAGAACACTGAAGCTTTCTTT
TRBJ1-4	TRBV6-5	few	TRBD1	CASSHRQGGEKLFF	TGTGCCAGCAGTCACCGACAGGGTGGAGAAAAACTGTTTTTT
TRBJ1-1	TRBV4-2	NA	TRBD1	CASSSQGALYTEAFF	TGTGCCAGCAGCTCGCAGGGGGCCTTGTACACTGAAGCTTTCTTT
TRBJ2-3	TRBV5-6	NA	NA	CASSVGARGTDTQYF	TGTGCCAGCAGCGTAGGGGCCCGGGGCACAGATACGCAGTATTTT
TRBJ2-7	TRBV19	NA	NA	CASSMRGPSYEQYF	TGTGCCAGTAGTATGCGGGGGCCCTCCTACGAGCAGTACTTC
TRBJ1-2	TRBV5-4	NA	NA	CASSLAGQPYGYTF	TGTGCCAGCAGCTTGGCTGGGCAGCCCTATGGCTACACCTTC
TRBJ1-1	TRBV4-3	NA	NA	CASSQDPQVEAFF	TGCGCCAGCAGCCAAGATCCGCAGGTCGAAGCTTTCTTT
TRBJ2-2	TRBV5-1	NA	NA	CASSPSAGELFF	TGCGCCAGCAGCCCCTCCGCCGGGGAGCTGTTTTTT
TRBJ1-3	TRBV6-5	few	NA	CASSLSSSGNTIYF	TGTGCCAGCAGTCTATCAAGCTCTGGAAACACCATATATTTT
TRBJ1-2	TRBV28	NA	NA	CASSSAGEGYTF	TGTGCCAGCAGTTCCGCAGGGGAGGGCTACACCTTC
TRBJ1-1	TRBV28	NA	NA	CASSLGPNPGTETFF	TGTGCCAGCAGTTTAGGGCCAAACCCAGGAACTGAAACTTTCTTT
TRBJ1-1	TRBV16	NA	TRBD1	CASRSLQGGGTEAFF	TGTGCCAGCAGATCTTTACAGGGGGGAGGCACTGAAGCTTTCTTT
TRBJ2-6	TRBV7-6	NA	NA	CASSSARQGLAGVGANVLTF	TGTGCCAGCAGCTCAGCCCGACAAGGCCTAGCTGGGGTGGGGGCCAACGTCCTGACTTTC
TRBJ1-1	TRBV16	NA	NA	CASSQGNTEAFF	TGTGCCAGCAGTCAGGGGAACACTGAAGCTTTCTTT
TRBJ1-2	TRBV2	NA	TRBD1	CASSETGEIYTF	TGTGCCAGCAGCGAGACAGGGGAAATCTACACCTTC